The present T cell receptor (beta chain) was sequenced within a study of graft-versus-host responses after intestinal transplantation. Sequencing used immunoSEQ multiplex PCR; TCRdb keeps in-frame clones, though not all of them. The table includes 98,000 or so clones, about 90% detected once. On this clone: Its antigen is still unknown.

V was clipped by 4 bases and J by 0 bases, with 7 bases between them. The CDR3 is 14 residues long. The germline gives CDR1 KGHSH, CDR2 LQKENI. The TCR sequence derives from a human donor who received an intestinal transplant. The gene calls are TRBV18 and TRBJ1-3; D is ambiguous. Sequencing used unstimulated CD4+ T cells sorted from spleen or lymph node cells, obtained before intestinal transplant. CDR3 protein: CASSLGPSGNTIYF. CDR3 coding DNA: TGTGCCAGCTCACTGGGTCCCTCTGGAAACACCATATATTTT. Filled out from reference TRBV18 and TRBJ1-3, the complete variable domain reads NAGVMQNPRHLVRRRGQEARLRCSPMKGHSHVYWYRQLPEEGLKFMVYLQKENIIDESGMPKERFSAEFPKEGPSILRIQQVVRGDSAAYFCASSLGPSGNTIYFGEGSWLTVV.